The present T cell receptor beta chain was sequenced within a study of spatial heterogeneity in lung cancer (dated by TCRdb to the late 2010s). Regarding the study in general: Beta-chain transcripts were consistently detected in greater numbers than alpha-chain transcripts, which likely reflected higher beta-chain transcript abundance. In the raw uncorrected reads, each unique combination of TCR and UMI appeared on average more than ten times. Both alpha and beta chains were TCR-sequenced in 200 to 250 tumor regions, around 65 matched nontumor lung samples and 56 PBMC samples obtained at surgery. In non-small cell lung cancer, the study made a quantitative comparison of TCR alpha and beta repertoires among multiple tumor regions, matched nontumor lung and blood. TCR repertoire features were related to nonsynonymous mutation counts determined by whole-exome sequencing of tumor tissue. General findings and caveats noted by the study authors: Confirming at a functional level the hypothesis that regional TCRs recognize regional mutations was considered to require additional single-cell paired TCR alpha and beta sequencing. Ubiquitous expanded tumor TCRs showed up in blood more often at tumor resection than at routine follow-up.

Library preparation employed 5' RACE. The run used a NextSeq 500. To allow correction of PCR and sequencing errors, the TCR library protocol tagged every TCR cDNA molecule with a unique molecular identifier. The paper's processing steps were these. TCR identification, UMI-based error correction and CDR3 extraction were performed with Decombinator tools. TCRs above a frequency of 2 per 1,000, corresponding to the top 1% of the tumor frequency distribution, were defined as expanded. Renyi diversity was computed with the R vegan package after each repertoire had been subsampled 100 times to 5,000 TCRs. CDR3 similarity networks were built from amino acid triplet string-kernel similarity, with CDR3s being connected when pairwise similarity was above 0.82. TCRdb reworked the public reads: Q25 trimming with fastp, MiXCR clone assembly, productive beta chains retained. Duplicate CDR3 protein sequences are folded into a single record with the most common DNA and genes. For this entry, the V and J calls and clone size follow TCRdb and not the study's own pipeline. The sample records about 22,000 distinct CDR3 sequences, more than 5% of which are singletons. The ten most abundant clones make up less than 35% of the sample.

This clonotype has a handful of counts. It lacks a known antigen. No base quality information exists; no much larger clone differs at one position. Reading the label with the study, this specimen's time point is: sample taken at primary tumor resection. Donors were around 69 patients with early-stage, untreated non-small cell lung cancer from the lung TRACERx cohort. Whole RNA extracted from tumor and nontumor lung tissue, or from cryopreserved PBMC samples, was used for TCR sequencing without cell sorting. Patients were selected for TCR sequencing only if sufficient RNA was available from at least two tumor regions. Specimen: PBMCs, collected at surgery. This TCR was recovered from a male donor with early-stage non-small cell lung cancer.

The bases read TGTGCCAGCAGTCGAAGGGCCGGGACGCAGGAGACCCAGTACTTC. It specifies CASSRRAGTQETQYF. The sequence links TRBV27 to TRBJ2-5, with the D gene tentatively TRBD1 or TRBD2, based on 5 matching bases in each. CDR1 is given as MNHEY and CDR2 as SMNVEV, both from the germline V gene (reference sequence). V loses 5 bases, J loses 5 bases, and the germline ends lie 18 bases apart. From cysteine to phenylalanine, the CDR3 is 15 amino acids long. Here the CDR3 DNA is all that survives: 45 bases in frame from base 1.